This T cell receptor (beta chain) was sequenced for a study of shared clonotypes between healthy human individuals. In its sample, this clone was seen once. Genomic DNA from each subset was divided evenly over several immunoSEQ plates. TCRdb's table, derived via immunoSEQ multiplex PCR, lists solely in-frame clones and lacks some. The sample contains 1.5 million to 2.5 million clones, over 85% of which appear only once. The naive CD8 population came from CD45RO-negative cells selected for CCR7, without terminally differentiated effector memory CD45RA+ cells. V lost 3 bases to trimming and J lost 1 base; unmatched junction nucleotides: 4. The CDR3 covers 15 residues. Germline V gives CDR1 WNHNN, CDR2 SYGVQD (reference sequence).

Sequenced material: naive CD8+ T cells sorted from blood. The chain combines TRBV10-1 with TRBJ2-7; 9 bases are a match to TRBD1. The source of this sequence is a man aged 18 to 29 in good health. The CDR3 nucleotides are TGCGCCAGCAGTGACCCGGGGACAGGGTCCTACGAGCAGTACTTC. Translated, it gives CASSDPGTGSYEQYF.